Listed below are T cell receptor beta chains from one sample, sequenced in a study of pediatric ulcerative colitis. The data were produced by immunoSEQ multiplex PCR, yet TCRdb's version contains in-frame clones alone and is incomplete. Seen here are about 36,000 clones, roughly 80% observed once, and the top ten hold approximately 23%. The sample comprised blood. These TCRs come from a girl aged 10-17 years with moderate ulcerative colitis. The CDR3 runs from the conserved cysteine through the conserved F or W. D genes are given only for firm matches. Rows may omit the clone size; those that give it use once, few, many or a size class.

CDR3 DNA: TGTGCCAGCAGTTCCCTCGACAGGTCGAAGGAGTACTTC; CDR3 protein: CASSSLDRSKEYF; V gene: TRBV28; J gene: TRBJ2-7; D gene: NA; clone size: NA
CDR3 DNA: TGTGCCAGCAGCTTGTACAAGGGCTATGGCTACACCTTC; CDR3 protein: CASSLYKGYGYTF; V gene: TRBV5-4; J gene: TRBJ1-2; D gene: NA; clone size: NA
CDR3 DNA: TGTGCCAGCTCGCCCGATGGGACCGTCAATCAGCCCCAGCATTTT; CDR3 protein: CASSPDGTVNQPQHF; V gene: TRBV18; J gene: TRBJ1-5; D gene: NA; clone size: NA
CDR3 DNA: TGTGCCTGGTCGGACAGGGAGTTAGCTAACTATGGCTACACCTTC; CDR3 protein: CAWSDRELANYGYTF; V gene: TRBV30; J gene: TRBJ1-2; D gene: TRBD1; clone size: NA
CDR3 DNA: TGCGCCAGCAGCTTGGGAGGGAATGTGGCCATTCAGTACTTC; CDR3 protein: CASSLGGNVAIQYF; V gene: TRBV5-1; J gene: TRBJ2-4; D gene: NA; clone size: NA
CDR3 DNA: TGTGCCAGCAGTGGAGGGTTGTTCGACAGTTCGGGCGACACTGAAGCTTTCTTT; CDR3 protein: CASSGGLFDSSGDTEAFF; V gene: TRBV27; J gene: TRBJ1-1; D gene: NA; clone size: NA
CDR3 DNA: TGTGCCAGCGGCAGGGGGGTGGGGTACAATGAGCAGTTCTTC; CDR3 protein: CASGRGVGYNEQFF; V gene: TRBV2; J gene: TRBJ2-1; D gene: NA; clone size: NA
CDR3 DNA: TGTGCCAGCAGCTTGGAAAGCCAAGAGACCCAGTACTTC; CDR3 protein: CASSLESQETQYF; V gene: TRBV5-4; J gene: TRBJ2-5; D gene: NA; clone size: NA
CDR3 DNA: TGTGCCAGCAGTCTATTTTCTGGGGATACGCAGTATTTT; CDR3 protein: CASSLFSGDTQYF; V gene: TRBV7-9; J gene: TRBJ2-3; D gene: NA; clone size: once
CDR3 DNA: TGTGCCAGCACCCTAACAGGGACCGGGGAGCTGTTTTTT; CDR3 protein: CASTLTGTGELFF; V gene: TRBV6-5; J gene: TRBJ2-2; D gene: NA; clone size: NA
CDR3 DNA: TGCGCCAGCAGCCTTAGCGGGAGGGGGGATACGCAGTATTTT; CDR3 protein: CASSLSGRGDTQYF; V gene: TRBV5-1; J gene: TRBJ2-3; D gene: TRBD2; clone size: NA
CDR3 DNA: TGTGCCAGCAGTTGGGGTAATGAGCAGTTCTTC; CDR3 protein: CASSWGNEQFF; V gene: TRBV25-1; J gene: TRBJ2-1; D gene: NA; clone size: once
CDR3 DNA: TGTGCCAGCAGCTTAGCTCCGCAGAACACTGAAGCTTTCTTT; CDR3 protein: CASSLAPQNTEAFF; V gene: TRBV7-6; J gene: TRBJ1-1; D gene: NA; clone size: NA
CDR3 DNA: TGTGCCTGGAGTCCAGGCAACTACGAGCAGTACTTC; CDR3 protein: CAWSPGNYEQYF; V gene: TRBV30; J gene: TRBJ2-7; D gene: NA; clone size: NA
CDR3 DNA: TGTGCCAGCTCCCAGGACAGGGATCAGCCCCAGCATTTT; CDR3 protein: CASSQDRDQPQHF; V gene: TRBV6-4; J gene: TRBJ1-5; D gene: TRBD1; clone size: NA
CDR3 DNA: TGTGCCTGGAGTGTAAACAGGGGCAATCAGCCCCAGCATTTT; CDR3 protein: CAWSVNRGNQPQHF; V gene: TRBV30; J gene: TRBJ1-5; D gene: NA; clone size: NA
CDR3 DNA: TGTGCCAGCAGCATTGGAGGCTGGAGCACAGATACGCAGTATTTT; CDR3 protein: CASSIGGWSTDTQYF; V gene: TRBV6-4; J gene: TRBJ2-3; D gene: NA; clone size: NA
CDR3 DNA: TGCGCCAGCAGCCAAGATGAGGCGCGGAGCAAAAACATTCAGTACTTC; CDR3 protein: CASSQDEARSKNIQYF; V gene: TRBV4-1; J gene: TRBJ2-4; D gene: NA; clone size: NA
CDR3 DNA: TGTGCCAGCAGCAGACCGGACGGCAATCAGCCCCAGCATTTT; CDR3 protein: CASSRPDGNQPQHF; V gene: TRBV6-1; J gene: TRBJ1-5; D gene: NA; clone size: NA
CDR3 DNA: TGTGCCAGCAGCTTCATGGGACCCGGACTTGAAGAGACCCAGTACTTC; CDR3 protein: CASSFMGPGLEETQYF; V gene: TRBV5-6; J gene: TRBJ2-5; D gene: NA; clone size: NA
CDR3 DNA: TGTGCCAGCAGCCCTGGGACAGGCCCTAACACCGGGGAGCTGTTTTTT; CDR3 protein: CASSPGTGPNTGELFF; V gene: TRBV5-4; J gene: TRBJ2-2; D gene: TRBD1; clone size: few
CDR3 DNA: TGTGCCAGTAGTACAGGGTCCGGGCGTTCACCCCTCCACTTT; CDR3 protein: CASSTGSGRSPLHF; V gene: TRBV19; J gene: TRBJ1-6; D gene: NA; clone size: NA
CDR3 DNA: TGTGCCAGCAAACAGGGGACAACGCAGTACTTC; CDR3 protein: CASKQGTTQYF; V gene: TRBV2; J gene: TRBJ2-7; D gene: TRBD1; clone size: NA
CDR3 DNA: TGTGCCAGCAGTTTATCACGCGTCCGTGGGACCAGGGATGATAATTCACCCCTCCACTTT; CDR3 protein: CASSLSRVRGTRDDNSPLHF; V gene: TRBV27; J gene: TRBJ1-6; D gene: NA; clone size: NA
CDR3 DNA: TGTGCCACCAGTCTGGACAGGGGGCCCTACGAGCAGTACTTC; CDR3 protein: CATSLDRGPYEQYF; V gene: TRBV15; J gene: TRBJ2-7; D gene: TRBD1; clone size: NA
CDR3 DNA: TGTGCCAGCAGCAACCAACAGGGACTCTACGAGCAGTACTTC; CDR3 protein: CASSNQQGLYEQYF; V gene: TRBV7-6; J gene: TRBJ2-7; D gene: NA; clone size: NA
CDR3 DNA: TGTGCCAGCACGCTTCAGGGGGCTGGGGCCAACGTCCTGACTTTC; CDR3 protein: CASTLQGAGANVLTF; V gene: TRBV28; J gene: TRBJ2-6; D gene: TRBD1; clone size: NA
CDR3 DNA: TGTGCCTGGAGCCCCGACGTGGACAAAAATGAGCAGTTCTTC; CDR3 protein: CAWSPDVDKNEQFF; V gene: TRBV30; J gene: TRBJ2-1; D gene: NA; clone size: NA
CDR3 DNA: TGTGCCAGCAGTGTCAACAGGGTGACCTACAATGAGCAGTTCTTC; CDR3 protein: CASSVNRVTYNEQFF; V gene: TRBV6-4; J gene: TRBJ2-1; D gene: NA; clone size: NA
CDR3 DNA: TGTGCCAGTAGTCCGACAGGGGGAGTCTACGAGCAGTACTTC; CDR3 protein: CASSPTGGVYEQYF; V gene: TRBV19; J gene: TRBJ2-7; D gene: TRBD1; clone size: NA
CDR3 DNA: TGCGCCAGCAGCCAGGGACAGACAAACTATGGCTACACCTTC; CDR3 protein: CASSQGQTNYGYTF; V gene: TRBV4-1; J gene: TRBJ1-2; D gene: TRBD1; clone size: few
CDR3 DNA: TGTGCCAGCAGTTACTATAGCGGGACCGGGGAGCTGTTTTTT; CDR3 protein: CASSYYSGTGELFF; V gene: TRBV6-5; J gene: TRBJ2-2; D gene: TRBD2; clone size: NA
CDR3 DNA: TGTGCCAGCAGCTCATTTCTGGCAACTAATGAAAAACTGTTTTTT; CDR3 protein: CASSSFLATNEKLFF; V gene: TRBV11-2; J gene: TRBJ1-4; D gene: NA; clone size: NA
CDR3 DNA: TGTGCCAGTAGTAGCCCCCCAGGGACAGGGAAACTCAATGGCTACACCTTC; CDR3 protein: CASSSPPGTGKLNGYTF; V gene: TRBV19; J gene: TRBJ1-2; D gene: TRBD1; clone size: once
CDR3 DNA: TGTGCCAGCAGCTTGACTAGCGACACAGATACGCAGTATTTT; CDR3 protein: CASSLTSDTDTQYF; V gene: TRBV7-6; J gene: TRBJ2-3; D gene: TRBD2; clone size: NA
CDR3 DNA: TGTGCCAGCAGTCCAACAGGGGTCGATGAGCAGTTCTTC; CDR3 protein: CASSPTGVDEQFF; V gene: TRBV28; J gene: TRBJ2-1; D gene: TRBD1; clone size: NA